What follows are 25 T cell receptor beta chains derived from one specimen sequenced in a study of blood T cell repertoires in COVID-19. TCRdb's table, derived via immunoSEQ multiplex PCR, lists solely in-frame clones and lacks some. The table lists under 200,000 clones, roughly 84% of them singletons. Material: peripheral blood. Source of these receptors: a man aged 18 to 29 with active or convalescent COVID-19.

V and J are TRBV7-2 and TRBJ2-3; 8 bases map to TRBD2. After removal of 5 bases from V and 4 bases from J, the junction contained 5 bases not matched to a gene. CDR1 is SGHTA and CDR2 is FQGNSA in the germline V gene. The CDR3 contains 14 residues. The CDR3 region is CASSPAGGSDTQYF. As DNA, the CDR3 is TGTGCCAGCAGCCCCGCGGGAGGATCAGATACGCAGTATTTT.

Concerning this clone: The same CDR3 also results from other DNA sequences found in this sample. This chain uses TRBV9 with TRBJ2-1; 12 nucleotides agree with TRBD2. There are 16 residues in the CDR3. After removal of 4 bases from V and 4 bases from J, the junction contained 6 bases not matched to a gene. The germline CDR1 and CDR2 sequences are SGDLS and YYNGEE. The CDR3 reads CASSPRTSGNYNEQFF. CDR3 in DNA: TGTGCCAGCAGCCCAAGGACTAGCGGGAATTACAATGAGCAGTTCTTC.

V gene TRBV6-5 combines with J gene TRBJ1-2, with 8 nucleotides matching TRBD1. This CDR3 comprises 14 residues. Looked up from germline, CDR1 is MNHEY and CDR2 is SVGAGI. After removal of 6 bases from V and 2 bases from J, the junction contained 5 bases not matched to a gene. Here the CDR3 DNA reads TGTGCCAGCAGGCGGACAGGGCAGAACTATGGCTACACCTTC. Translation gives CASRRTGQNYGYTF.

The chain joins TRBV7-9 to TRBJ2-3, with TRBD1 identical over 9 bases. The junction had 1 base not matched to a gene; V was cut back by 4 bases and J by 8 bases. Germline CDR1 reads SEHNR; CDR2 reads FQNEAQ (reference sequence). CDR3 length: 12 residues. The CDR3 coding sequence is TGTGCCAGCAGCTGGGACAGGGCTACGCAGTATTTT. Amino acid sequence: CASSWDRATQYF.

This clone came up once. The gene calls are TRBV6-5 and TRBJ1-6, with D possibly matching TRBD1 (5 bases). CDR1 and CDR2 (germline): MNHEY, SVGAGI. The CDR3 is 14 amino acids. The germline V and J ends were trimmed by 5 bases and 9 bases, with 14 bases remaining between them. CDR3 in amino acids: CASSHKGTGSPLHF. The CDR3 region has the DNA TGTGCCAGCAGTCACAAGGGGACTGGTTCACCCCTCCACTTT.

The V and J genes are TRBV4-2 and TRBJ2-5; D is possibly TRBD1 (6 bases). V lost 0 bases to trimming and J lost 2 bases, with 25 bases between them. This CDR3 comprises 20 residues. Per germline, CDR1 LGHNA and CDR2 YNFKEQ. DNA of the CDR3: TGTGCCAGCAGCCAAGAACAACCTTCGGGATTTGGACAGCTACAAGAGACCCAGTACTTC. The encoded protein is CASSQEQPSGFGQLQETQYF.

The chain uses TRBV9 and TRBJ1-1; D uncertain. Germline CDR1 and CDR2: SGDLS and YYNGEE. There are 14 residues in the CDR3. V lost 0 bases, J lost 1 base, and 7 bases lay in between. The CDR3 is CASSVGAANTEAFF. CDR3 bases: TGTGCCAGCAGCGTAGGCGCGGCGAACACTGAAGCTTTCTTT. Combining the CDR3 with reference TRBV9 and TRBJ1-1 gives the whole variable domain DSGVTQTPKHLITATGQRVTLRCSPRSGDLSVYWYQQSLDQGLQFLIQYYNGEERAKGNILERFSAQQFPDLHSELNLSSLELGDSALYFCASSVGAANTEAFFGQGTRLTVV.

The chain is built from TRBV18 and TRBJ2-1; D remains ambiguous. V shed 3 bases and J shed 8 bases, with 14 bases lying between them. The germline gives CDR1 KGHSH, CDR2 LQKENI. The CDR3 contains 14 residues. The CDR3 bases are TGTGCCAGCTCACCTAGCCCCGACGGGTATGAGCAGTTCTTC. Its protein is CASSPSPDGYEQFF.

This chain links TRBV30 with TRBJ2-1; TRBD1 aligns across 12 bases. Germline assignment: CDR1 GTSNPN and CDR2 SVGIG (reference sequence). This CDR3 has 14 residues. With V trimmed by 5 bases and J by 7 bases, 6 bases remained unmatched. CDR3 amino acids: CAWWRDRGRNEQFF. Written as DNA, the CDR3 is TGTGCCTGGTGGCGGGACAGGGGGCGAAATGAGCAGTTCTTC.

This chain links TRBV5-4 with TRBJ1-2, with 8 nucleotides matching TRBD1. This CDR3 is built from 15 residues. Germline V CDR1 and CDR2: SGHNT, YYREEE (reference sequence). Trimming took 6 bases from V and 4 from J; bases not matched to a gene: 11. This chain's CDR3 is CASTPDRGPGYGYTF. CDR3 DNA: TGTGCCAGCACCCCTGACAGGGGTCCGGGCTATGGCTACACCTTC.

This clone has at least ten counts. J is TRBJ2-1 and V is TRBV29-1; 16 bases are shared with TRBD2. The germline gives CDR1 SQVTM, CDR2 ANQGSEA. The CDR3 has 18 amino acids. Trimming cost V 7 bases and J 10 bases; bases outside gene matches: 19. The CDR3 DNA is TGCAGCGCGTGGGATTTGGGACTAGCGGGGGGGCCAATGGGAGAGCAGTTCTTC. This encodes CSAWDLGLAGGPMGEQFF.

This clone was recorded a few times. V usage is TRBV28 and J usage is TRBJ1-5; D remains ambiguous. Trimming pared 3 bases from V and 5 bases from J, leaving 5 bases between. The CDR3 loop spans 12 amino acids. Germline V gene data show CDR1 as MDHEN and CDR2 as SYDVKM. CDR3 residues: CASSLSHQPQHF. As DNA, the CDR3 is TGTGCCAGCAGTTTGAGTCATCAGCCCCAGCATTTT.

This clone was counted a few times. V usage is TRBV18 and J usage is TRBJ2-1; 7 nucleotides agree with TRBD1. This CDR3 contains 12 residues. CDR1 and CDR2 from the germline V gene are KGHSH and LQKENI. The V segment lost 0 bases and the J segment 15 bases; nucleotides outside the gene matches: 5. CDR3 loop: CASSPPTGSPFF. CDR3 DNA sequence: TGTGCCAGCTCACCACCGACAGGGTCACCGTTCTTC. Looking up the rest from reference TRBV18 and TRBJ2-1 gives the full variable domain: NAGVMQNPRHLVRRRGQEARLRCSPMKGHSHVYWYRQLPEEGLKFMVYLQKENIIDESGMPKERFSAEFPKEGPSILRIQQVVRGDSAAYFCASSPPTGSPFFGPGTRLTVL.

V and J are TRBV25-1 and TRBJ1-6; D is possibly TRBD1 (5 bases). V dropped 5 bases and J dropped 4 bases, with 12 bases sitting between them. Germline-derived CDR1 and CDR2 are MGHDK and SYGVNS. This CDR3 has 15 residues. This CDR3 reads CASSLQQGYNSPLHF. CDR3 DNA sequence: TGTGCCAGCAGTCTGCAGCAGGGTTATAATTCACCCCTCCACTTT.

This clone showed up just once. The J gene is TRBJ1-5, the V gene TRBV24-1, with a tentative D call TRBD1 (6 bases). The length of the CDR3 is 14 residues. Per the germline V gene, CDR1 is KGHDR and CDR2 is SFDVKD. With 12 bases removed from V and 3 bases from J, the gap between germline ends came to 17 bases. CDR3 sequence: CAARQVFLNQPQHF. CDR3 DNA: TGTGCCGCTCGACAGGTCTTCCTCAATCAGCCCCAGCATTTT.

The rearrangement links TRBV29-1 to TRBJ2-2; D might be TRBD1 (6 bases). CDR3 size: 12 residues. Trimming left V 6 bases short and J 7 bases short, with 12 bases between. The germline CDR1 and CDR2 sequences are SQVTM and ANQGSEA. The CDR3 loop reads CSVRGQFGELFF. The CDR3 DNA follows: TGCAGCGTGCGTGGACAGTTCGGGGAGCTGTTTTTT.

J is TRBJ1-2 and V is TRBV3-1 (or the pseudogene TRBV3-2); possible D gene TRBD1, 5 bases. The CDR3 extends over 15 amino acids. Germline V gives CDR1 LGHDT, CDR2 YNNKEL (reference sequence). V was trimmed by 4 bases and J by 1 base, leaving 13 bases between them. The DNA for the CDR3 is TGTGCCAGCAGCCCTCGACGGACATTTAACTATGGCTACACCTTC. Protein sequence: CASSPRRTFNYGYTF.

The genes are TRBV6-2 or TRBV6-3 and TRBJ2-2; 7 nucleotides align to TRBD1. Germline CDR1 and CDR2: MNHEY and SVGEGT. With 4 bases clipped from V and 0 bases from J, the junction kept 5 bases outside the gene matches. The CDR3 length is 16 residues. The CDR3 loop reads CASSSPRGTNTGELFF. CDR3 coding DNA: TGTGCCAGCAGTTCACCCAGGGGGACGAACACCGGGGAGCTGTTTTTT.

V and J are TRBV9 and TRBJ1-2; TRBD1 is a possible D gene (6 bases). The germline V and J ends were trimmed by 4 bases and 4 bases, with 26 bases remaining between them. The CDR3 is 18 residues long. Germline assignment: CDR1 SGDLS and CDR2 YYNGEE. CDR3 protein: CASSFSGGRDLAGYGYTF. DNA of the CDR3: TGTGCCAGCAGCTTCTCGGGGGGCAGGGACCTTGCGGGCTATGGCTACACCTTC.

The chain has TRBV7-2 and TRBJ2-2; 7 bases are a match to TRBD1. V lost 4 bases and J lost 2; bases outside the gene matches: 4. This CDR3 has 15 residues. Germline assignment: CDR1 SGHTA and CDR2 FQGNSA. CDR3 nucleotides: TGTGCCAGCAGCTCCCACAGGGGAAACACCGGGGAGCTGTTTTTT. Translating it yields CASSSHRGNTGELFF.

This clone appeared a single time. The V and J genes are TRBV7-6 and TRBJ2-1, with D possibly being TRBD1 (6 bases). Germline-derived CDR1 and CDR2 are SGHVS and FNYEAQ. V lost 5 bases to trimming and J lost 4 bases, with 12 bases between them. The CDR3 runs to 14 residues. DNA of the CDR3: TGTGCCAGCAGCCAGACAGGACAGTACAATGAGCAGTTCTTC. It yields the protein CASSQTGQYNEQFF.

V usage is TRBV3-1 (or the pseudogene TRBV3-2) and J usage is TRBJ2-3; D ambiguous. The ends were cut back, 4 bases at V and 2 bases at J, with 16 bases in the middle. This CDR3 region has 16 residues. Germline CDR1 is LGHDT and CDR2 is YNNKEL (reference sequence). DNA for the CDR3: TGTGCCAGCAGCCCGCGGCTAGATGGGTACACAGATACGCAGTATTTT. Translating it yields CASSPRLDGYTDTQYF.

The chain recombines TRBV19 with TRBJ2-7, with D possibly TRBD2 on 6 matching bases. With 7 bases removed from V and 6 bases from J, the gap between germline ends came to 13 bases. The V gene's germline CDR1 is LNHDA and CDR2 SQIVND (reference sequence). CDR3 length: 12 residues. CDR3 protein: CASNDRGSEQYF. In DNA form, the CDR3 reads TGTGCCAGTAACGATCGGGGGAGCGAGCAGTACTTC.

This chain's CDR3 is CAISESTFATNEKLFF. CDR3 DNA: TGTGCCATCAGTGAGTCGACTTTTGCAACTAATGAAAAACTGTTTTTT. The genes are TRBV10-3 and TRBJ1-4, with D unresolved. The CDR3 length is 16 residues. Trimming took 0 bases from V and 0 from J, leaving 8 bases between them. Germline CDR1 ENHRY, CDR2 SYGVKD.

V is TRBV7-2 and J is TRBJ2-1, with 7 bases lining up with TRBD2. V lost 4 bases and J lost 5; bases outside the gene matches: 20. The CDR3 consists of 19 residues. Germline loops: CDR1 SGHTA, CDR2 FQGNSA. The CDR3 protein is CASSWWTSSKRKSHNEQFF. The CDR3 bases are TGTGCCAGCAGCTGGTGGACTAGTTCTAAGCGTAAGTCCCACAATGAGCAGTTCTTC.